The present entry profiles one T cell receptor beta chain with its context. This CDR3 spans 14 amino acids. The germline V gene has CDR1 MNHEY and CDR2 SVGEGT. The ends were cut back, 6 bases at V and 1 base at J, with 12 bases in the middle. This record belongs to a study of blood T cells in healthy people across ages. Together with a sample-barcoded 5' primer, a J-beta primer mix was included in a second PCR lasting roughly 7 to 11 cycles. TCRdb reanalysed the 5' RACE reads using MiXCR and keeps one entry per CDR3 protein. The sample includes about 800,000 distinct CDR3 sequences, 58% of them seen just once.

Sequences were obtained from blood. The chain recombines TRBV6-2 or TRBV6-3 with TRBJ1-1, with D uncertain. This sequence was found in a man aged 25 to 45 in good health. The CDR3 region has the DNA TGTGCCAGCAGGTGGATACAGCAGAACACTGAAGCTTTCTTT. This codes for CASRWIQQNTEAFF.